Each of the 10 T cell receptor beta chains below was sequenced from the same sample in a study of blood T cell repertoires in COVID-19. Data came from immunoSEQ multiplex PCR; TCRdb stores just in-frame clones and leaves some out. The sample records over 200,000 clones, around 84% being singletons. What was sequenced was peripheral blood. These receptors were collected from a woman aged 80 or over with active or convalescent COVID-19.

The chain uses TRBV6-5 and TRBJ2-7; tentatively, D is TRBD2 (5 bases). Trimming cost V 0 bases and J 6 bases, with 9 bases left between them. Germline V gene sequence: CDR1 MNHEY, CDR2 SVGAGI. CDR3 length equals 13 residues. As DNA, the CDR3 is TGTGCCAGCAGTTACTCGCGGGTTGGCGAGCAGTACTTC. This sequence encodes CASSYSRVGEQYF.

A few counts support this clone. This chain uses TRBV29-1 with TRBJ2-1; D is unresolved. This CDR3 has 13 amino acids. The germline gives CDR1 SQVTM, CDR2 ANQGSEA. The germline V and J ends were trimmed by 3 bases and 7 bases, with 13 bases remaining between them. The CDR3 sequence is CSVDGLTANEQFF. In nucleotides, the CDR3 is TGCAGCGTTGATGGGCTAACCGCGAATGAGCAGTTCTTC.

This rearrangement joins TRBV6-6 to TRBJ1-3, with D unresolved. CDR3 length: 14 amino acids. Trimming stripped 0 bases from V and 0 bases from J, with 3 bases between. Germline CDR1 and CDR2: MNHNY and SVGAGI (reference sequence). The CDR3 loop reads CASSYSYSGNTIYF. For the CDR3, the DNA is TGTGCCAGCAGTTACTCATACTCTGGAAACACCATATATTTT.

This clone was picked up one time. The chain is built from TRBV12-3 or TRBV12-4 and TRBJ1-2; TRBD1 aligns across 8 bases. V lost 7 bases to trimming and J lost 5 bases; unmatched junction nucleotides: 6. This CDR3 contains 13 residues. CDR3 bases: TGTGCCAGCACTAACCGACAGGGGTATGGCTACACCTTC. It specifies CASTNRQGYGYTF.

The genes are TRBV2 and TRBJ2-7; D is ambiguous. CDR3 length: 13 amino acids. Germline V gene lookup returns CDR1 SNHLY and CDR2 FYNNEI. V was pared by 4 bases and J by 6 bases, with 13 bases between. The chain's CDR3 is CASSVERRSEQYF. The CDR3, as DNA: TGTGCCAGCAGTGTAGAGCGTCGGTCCGAGCAGTACTTC.

The chain recombines TRBV2 with TRBJ2-3; TRBD1 matches 9 bases. Germline trimming cut 4 bases from V and 2 bases from J; bases unmatched to any gene: 1. Germline CDR1 SNHLY, CDR2 FYNNEI. There are 14 residues in the CDR3. The CDR3, as DNA: TGTGCCAGCAGTGGACAGGGGGACACAGATACGCAGTATTTT. Translating it yields CASSGQGDTDTQYF.

The rearrangement links TRBV5-1 to TRBJ1-2; a weak D match, TRBD1 (5 bases). This CDR3 has 14 residues. Trimming stripped 0 bases from V and 4 bases from J, with 10 bases between. CDR1 is SGHRS, CDR2 YFSETQ, per germline. DNA for the CDR3: TGCGCCAGCAGCTTGGAAGGAGGGGCCTATGGCTACACCTTC. Translating it yields CASSLEGGAYGYTF.

The chain joins TRBV9 to TRBJ2-6, with a tentative D call TRBD1 (5 bases). This CDR3 comprises 16 residues. The germline CDR1 and CDR2 sequences are SGDLS and YYNGEE. The V gene lost 4 bases and the J gene lost 2 bases, with 13 bases spanning the gap. In DNA, the CDR3 is TGTGCCAGCAGCCGTAGACAGTCCCCTGGGGCCAACGTCCTGACTTTC. This sequence encodes CASSRRQSPGANVLTF. The entire variable domain, with the rest obtained from reference TRBV9 and TRBJ2-6, is as follows: DSGVTQTPKHLITATGQRVTLRCSPRSGDLSVYWYQQSLDQGLQFLIQYYNGEERAKGNILERFSAQQFPDLHSELNLSSLELGDSALYFCASSRRQSPGANVLTFGAGSRLTVL.

The chain uses TRBV10-2 and TRBJ2-1; 11 nucleotides agree with TRBD2. The germline V gene encodes CDR1 WSHSY and CDR2 SAAADI. CDR3 length equals 14 residues. The ends lost 8 bases at V and 7 bases at J; junction bases unmatched: 7. In nucleotides, the CDR3 is TGCGCCAGCCAACTAGCGGGAGTAGAAAATGAGCAGTTCTTC. Residues: CASQLAGVENEQFF.

This clone turned up a few times. The chain is built from TRBV7-2 and TRBJ2-1, with TRBD2 matching over 13 bases. J lost 12 bases, V lost 7 bases, and 9 bases had no gene match. In germline, CDR1 is SGHTA, CDR2 FQGNSA. CDR3 length: 14 amino acids. The CDR3 sequence: CASTLPGLAGPQFF. The CDR3 bases are TGTGCCAGCACCCTTCCGGGACTAGCGGGACCGCAGTTCTTC. Filled out from reference TRBV7-2 and TRBJ2-1, the complete variable domain reads GAGVSQSPSNKVTEKGKDVELRCDPISGHTALYWYRQSLGQGLEFLIYFQGNSAPDKSGLPSDRFSAERTGGSVSTLTIQRTQQEDSAVYLCASTLPGLAGPQFFGPGTRLTVL.